Here is one T cell receptor beta chain with its context. The data stem from a study of blood T cell repertoires in COVID-19. Using immunoSEQ multiplex PCR, the repertoire was profiled, and TCRdb retains in-frame clones only, with some absent. Of fewer than 25,000 clones listed, 75% to 95% were seen once; the top ten hold approximately 3.4%. V was pared by 2 bases and J by 4 bases, with 11 bases between. This CDR3 has 14 amino acids. CDR1 SGHNT and CDR2 YENEEA come from the germline V gene. The sequencing input was peripheral blood. This clonotype originated in a woman in her 70s with active COVID-19. The V and J genes are TRBV11-3 and TRBJ1-1; D is unresolved. CDR3 sequence: CASSLRGGGTEAFF. In nucleotides, the CDR3 is TGTGCCAGCAGCTTACGAGGCGGCGGCACTGAAGCTTTCTTT.